This T cell receptor beta chain is from a study of blood T cell repertoires in COVID-19. Study as a whole: Sample material is recorded as cDNA or gDNA derived from T cells, B-cell-depleted T cells, or PBMCs.

Germline V gene lookup returns CDR1 SNHLY and CDR2 FYNNEI. CDR3 length equals 12 residues. V lost 6 bases and J lost 2, with 7 bases in between. Per the study methods: Reference gene primer amplification gave estimated nucleated cell counts. Sequencing was performed with immunoSEQ multiplex PCR; in TCRdb, only in-frame clones are kept and a portion is missing. V and J calls and clone size are given by that table; D and trimming were obtained from the DNA. Here the sample spans tens of thousands of clones, 82% being singletons. This clone has just a few counts. The TCR originated in a human donor with acute or convalescent COVID-19. The donor label of this sample is uncertain. The chain uses TRBV2 and TRBJ2-5, with unresolved D. Sequenced material: peripheral blood. The CDR3 region is CASSPFQETQYF. CDR3 in DNA: TGTGCCAGCAGCCCCTTTCAAGAGACCCAGTACTTC.